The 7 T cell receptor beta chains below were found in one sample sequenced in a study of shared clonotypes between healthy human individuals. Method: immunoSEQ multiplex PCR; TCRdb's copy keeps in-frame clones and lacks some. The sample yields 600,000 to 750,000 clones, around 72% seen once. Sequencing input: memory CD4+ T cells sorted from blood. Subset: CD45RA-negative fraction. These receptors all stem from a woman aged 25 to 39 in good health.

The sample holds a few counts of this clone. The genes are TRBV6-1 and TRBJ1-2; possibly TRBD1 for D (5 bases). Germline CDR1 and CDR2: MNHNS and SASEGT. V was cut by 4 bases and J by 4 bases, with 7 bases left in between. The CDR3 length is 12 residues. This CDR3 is CASSAGTYGYTF. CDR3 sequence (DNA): TGTGCCAGCAGTGCAGGGACCTATGGCTACACCTTC.

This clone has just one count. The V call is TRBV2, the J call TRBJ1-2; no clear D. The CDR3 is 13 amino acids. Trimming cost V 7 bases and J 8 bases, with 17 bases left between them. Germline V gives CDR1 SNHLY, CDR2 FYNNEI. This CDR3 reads CASNEADYMGYTF. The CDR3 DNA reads TGTGCCAGCAATGAGGCCGACTATATGGGCTACACCTTC.

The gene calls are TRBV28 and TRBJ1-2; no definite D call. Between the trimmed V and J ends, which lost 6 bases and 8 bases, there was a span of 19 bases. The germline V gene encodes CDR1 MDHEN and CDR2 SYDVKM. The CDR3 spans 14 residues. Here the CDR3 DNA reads TGTGCCAGCAGACCGACCGGGAGCCCAGGAGGCTACACCTTC. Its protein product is CASRPTGSPGGYTF.

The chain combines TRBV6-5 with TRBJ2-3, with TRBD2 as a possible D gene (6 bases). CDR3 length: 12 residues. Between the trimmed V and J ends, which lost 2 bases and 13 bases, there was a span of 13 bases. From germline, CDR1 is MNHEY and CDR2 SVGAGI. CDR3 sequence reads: CASSYVGGIKYF. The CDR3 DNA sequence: TGTGCCAGCAGTTACGTAGGAGGGATTAAGTATTTT.

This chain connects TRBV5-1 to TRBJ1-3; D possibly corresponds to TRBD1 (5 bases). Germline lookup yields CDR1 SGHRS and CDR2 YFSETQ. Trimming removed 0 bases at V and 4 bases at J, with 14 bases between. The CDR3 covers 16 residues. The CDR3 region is CASSLEGVGLGNTIYF. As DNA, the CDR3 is TGCGCCAGCAGCTTGGAAGGTGTGGGGCTGGGAAACACCATATATTTT.

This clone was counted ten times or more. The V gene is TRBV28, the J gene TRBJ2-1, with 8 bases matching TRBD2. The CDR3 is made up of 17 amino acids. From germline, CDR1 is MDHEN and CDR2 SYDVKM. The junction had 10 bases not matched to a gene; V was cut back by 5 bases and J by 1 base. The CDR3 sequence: CASSPRGGGFSYNEQFF. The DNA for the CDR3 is TGTGCCAGCAGTCCCCGGGGGGGAGGGTTTTCCTACAATGAGCAGTTCTTC.

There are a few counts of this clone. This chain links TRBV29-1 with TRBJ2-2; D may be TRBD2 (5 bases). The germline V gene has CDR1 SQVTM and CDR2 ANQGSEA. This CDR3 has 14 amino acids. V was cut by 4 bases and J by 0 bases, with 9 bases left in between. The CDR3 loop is CSVVGSSNTGELFF. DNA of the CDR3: TGCAGCGTTGTGGGGAGCTCGAACACCGGGGAGCTGTTTTTT.